This TCR beta chain was sequenced in a study of T cells after yellow fever vaccination. Looking at the study overall: Preparing low-cell-number fractions relied on SMART-Seq v4 Ultra Low Input. Study-wide points: The study noted that FACS-sorted repertoires could contain abundant clonotypes contaminating from the bulk population. Although most clonotypes did not, a small share appeared in both CD4 and CD8 compartments.

This clonotype occurred many times. Its antigen is still unknown. Trimming left V 4 bases short and J 6 bases short, with 9 bases between. The CDR3 covers 13 residues. Looked up from germline, CDR1 is SGHTA and CDR2 is FQGNSA. TCR cDNA was made by 5'RACE template switching, adding a universal primer site and UMIs. One entry per CDR3 protein, called by TCRdb with MiXCR from the 5' RACE reads. The table lists approximately 120,000 distinct CDR3 sequences, roughly 6.7% of them singletons, with nearly 2.5% in the top ten. The receptor's source is a young man who received the YFV17D yellow fever vaccine. The rearrangement uses TRBV7-2 and TRBJ2-2; no definite D call. The input for sequencing was CD4+ T cells sorted from PBMCs, taken more than 8 days after the first yellow fever vaccination. The CDR3 DNA reads as TGTGCCAGCAGCTCTAGAATTTCCGGGGAGCTGTTTTTT. Translation: CASSSRISGELFF.